This T cell receptor (beta chain) was sequenced in a study of blood T cell repertoires in COVID-19. Study context: In each case, the material was cDNA or gDNA derived from T cells, B-cell-depleted T cells, or PBMCs.

J gave up 2 bases and V 4 bases, and 10 bases lay outside the gene matches. CDR1 and CDR2 from the germline V gene are SNHLY and FYNNEI. The CDR3 has 18 residues. Generated by immunoSEQ multiplex PCR, the TCRdb table keeps only in-frame clones and is missing some. Here the sample spans around 230,000 clones, roughly 85% being singletons. The sample was peripheral blood. The clonotype originates from a middle-aged man with COVID-19, enrolled during active disease. J is TRBJ2-3 and V is TRBV2, with 12 nucleotides matching TRBD2. The CDR3 DNA sequence: TGTGCCAGCAGTGGGAATAGGCTAGCGGGGGGGGTCACAGATACGCAGTATTTT. Translation: CASSGNRLAGGVTDTQYF.